These 28 T cell receptor beta chains were sequenced from one sample in a study of shared clonotypes between healthy human individuals. The method was immunoSEQ multiplex PCR; TCRdb's version includes in-frame clones alone and lacks a portion of them. The profile covers some 2,400,000 clones, with approximately 94% appearing a single time and roughly 0.13% taken by the ten largest. Sequencing was performed on naive CD4+ T cells sorted from blood. Stated subset: CD45RA+ positively selected. All receptors come from a man aged 18 to 29 in good health.

The CDR3 spells CASSKTKDSPLHF. CDR3 nucleotides: TGTGCCAGCAGCAAGACAAAAGATTCACCCCTCCACTTT. The chain joins TRBV6-5 to TRBJ1-6, with D uncertain. The CDR3 consists of 13 residues. V lost 6 bases and J 8 bases, leaving 11 bases between the germline ends. Germline V gene lookup returns CDR1 MNHEY and CDR2 SVGAGI.

V is TRBV10-3 and J is TRBJ2-2; TRBD1 agrees at 7 bases. The junction had 2 bases not matched to a gene; V was cut back by 0 bases and J by 1 base. The CDR3 has 16 residues. CDR1 and CDR2 (germline): ENHRY, SYGVKD. The CDR3 coding sequence is TGTGCCATCAGTGAGTCGGGACAGTGGAACACCGGGGAGCTGTTTTTT. Residues: CAISESGQWNTGELFF.

The chain is built from TRBV7-3 and TRBJ2-6; D unclear. The CDR3 length is 15 residues. Germline values: CDR1 SGHTA, CDR2 FQGTGA. V dropped 3 bases and J dropped 0 bases, with 6 bases sitting between them. The DNA of the CDR3 is TGTGCCAGCAGCTTGCCCGACTCTGGGGCCAACGTCCTGACTTTC. Amino acid sequence: CASSLPDSGANVLTF.

The sample holds one count of this clone. The rearrangement links TRBV7-9 to TRBJ2-5, with TRBD2 matching 16 bases. V was clipped by 5 bases and J by 1 base; unmatched bases: 7. The CDR3 contains 18 residues. CDR1 is SEHNR, CDR2 FQNEAQ, per germline (reference sequence). Written as DNA, the CDR3 is TGTGCCAGCAGCCCACAGGGACTAGCGGGAGGGCCCCAAGAGACCCAGTACTTC. Residues: CASSPQGLAGGPQETQYF.

This chain connects TRBV7-2 to TRBJ2-1; D remains unclear. The CDR3 runs 16 residues. Germline lookup yields CDR1 SGHTA and CDR2 FQGNSA. Trimming pared 1 base from V and 2 bases from J, leaving 12 bases between. DNA of the CDR3: TGTGCCAGCAGCTTAGAACTTTCGGGTCCCTACAATGAGCAGTTCTTC. Amino acid sequence: CASSLELSGPYNEQFF.

The chain recombines TRBV28 with TRBJ1-1, with 7 bases lining up with TRBD1. Germline CDR1 is MDHEN and CDR2 is SYDVKM. V lost 10 bases, J lost 0 bases, and 8 bases stayed unmatched. This CDR3 has 14 amino acids. CDR3 in DNA: TGTGCCATAGGGACAGCCGCCATGAACACTGAAGCTTTCTTT. This translates into CAIGTAAMNTEAFF.

This clone was recorded only once. The chain couples TRBV6-1 to TRBJ1-2; 11 positions match TRBD1. Germline lookup yields CDR1 MNHNS and CDR2 SASEGT. CDR3 size: 15 residues. Germline trimming cut 5 bases from V and 6 bases from J; bases unmatched to any gene: 8. The CDR3 DNA reads as TGTGCCAGCAGTCCGTGGACAGGGGGCATGGATGGCTACACCTTC. The encoded protein is CASSPWTGGMDGYTF.

This chain uses TRBV7-6 with TRBJ2-7; D may match TRBD1 or TRBD2 (5 bases each). The CDR3 sequence is 16 residues long. Trimming left V 2 bases short and J 0 bases short, with 14 bases between. The germline V gene has CDR1 SGHVS and CDR2 FNYEAQ. CDR3 coding DNA: TGTGCCAGCAGCTTAAAGGGGTCGGGGAACTCCTACGAGCAGTACTTC. It specifies CASSLKGSGNSYEQYF.

This clone appeared a single time. This chain links TRBV6-5 with TRBJ2-7; TRBD1 or TRBD2 may be the D gene (5 bases each). The CDR3 sequence is 14 residues long. V was shortened by 7 bases and J by 2 bases, with 15 bases between the two germline ends. The V gene's germline CDR1 is MNHEY and CDR2 SVGAGI. Here the CDR3 DNA reads TGTGCCAGCACGGGACCACCCCGAGCCTACGAGCAGTACTTC. Translation gives CASTGPPRAYEQYF.

This clone appeared a single time. The J gene is TRBJ1-6, the V gene TRBV7-2; weak D call: TRBD1 (5 bases). Per the germline V gene, CDR1 is SGHTA and CDR2 is FQGNSA. V gave up 1 base and J gave up 5 bases, with 12 bases separating them. This CDR3 comprises 16 residues. CDR3 nucleotide sequence: TGTGCCAGCAGCTTAGAGGCCCGGGGCAATAATTCACCCCTCCACTTT. It encodes CASSLEARGNNSPLHF.

The genes are TRBV30 and TRBJ2-5, with 12 bases aligning to TRBD2. V was clipped by 4 bases and J by 4 bases; unmatched bases: 10. Germline-derived CDR1 and CDR2 are GTSNPN and SVGIG (reference sequence). CDR3 size: 16 residues. The CDR3: CAWNVLAGGVGETQYF. CDR3 bases: TGTGCCTGGAATGTGCTAGCGGGAGGGGTGGGAGAGACCCAGTACTTC.

The chain links TRBV9 to TRBJ2-3; D is ambiguous. This CDR3 has 15 residues. Trimming shortened V by 0 bases and J by 1 base, and 9 bases separated the two germline ends. Germline V CDR1 and CDR2: SGDLS, YYNGEE. This CDR3 reads CASSVDVQGTDTQYF. The CDR3 nucleotides read TGTGCCAGCAGCGTAGATGTCCAGGGCACAGATACGCAGTATTTT. The full variable domain, completed using reference TRBV9 and TRBJ2-3, is DSGVTQTPKHLITATGQRVTLRCSPRSGDLSVYWYQQSLDQGLQFLIQYYNGEERAKGNILERFSAQQFPDLHSELNLSSLELGDSALYFCASSVDVQGTDTQYFGPGTRLTVL.

The V call is TRBV6-5, the J call TRBJ2-7; D is undetermined. V was shortened by 8 bases and J by 5 bases, with 7 bases between the two germline ends. Looked up from germline, CDR1 is MNHEY and CDR2 is SVGAGI. The CDR3 extends over 10 amino acids. The CDR3, as DNA: TGTGCCAGCGGAGCCGACGAGCAGTACTTC. Translation gives CASGADEQYF.

The CDR3 DNA reads TGTGCCAGCACCCAACCTACAGGATCTCAAGCTTTCTTT. This sequence encodes CASTQPTGSQAFF. V and J are TRBV6-6 and TRBJ1-1, with a tentative D call TRBD1 (5 bases). In germline, CDR1 is MNHNY, CDR2 SVGAGI (reference sequence). The CDR3 has 13 amino acids. Deletions cut 7 bases from V and 9 bases from J, with 18 bases between.

The rearrangement joins TRBV18 to TRBJ1-1; no clear D gene. Germline CDR1 KGHSH, CDR2 LQKENI. The CDR3 covers 15 residues. V was trimmed by 2 bases and J by 0 bases, leaving 10 bases between them. CDR3 DNA sequence: TGTGCCAGCTCACCAGTGGGCCTGATGAACACTGAAGCTTTCTTT. This sequence encodes CASSPVGLMNTEAFF. Using reference TRBV18 and TRBJ1-1 for the parts outside the CDR3, the full variable domain is NAGVMQNPRHLVRRRGQEARLRCSPMKGHSHVYWYRQLPEEGLKFMVYLQKENIIDESGMPKERFSAEFPKEGPSILRIQQVVRGDSAAYFCASSPVGLMNTEAFFGQGTRLTVV.

This clone was detected only once. This chain links TRBV18 with TRBJ1-1; TRBD1 matches at 8 bases. The CDR3 has 15 residues. Per germline, CDR1 KGHSH and CDR2 LQKENI. The junction had 11 bases not matched to a gene; V was cut back by 6 bases and J by 5 bases. Here the CDR3 reads CASSPDRGLETEAFF. The CDR3 coding sequence is TGTGCCAGCTCCCCCGACAGGGGTCTGGAGACTGAAGCTTTCTTT.

This clone was seen a single time. The gene calls are TRBV28 and TRBJ1-1; 9 positions match TRBD1. The CDR3 extends over 17 amino acids. CDR1 and CDR2 from the germline V gene are MDHEN and SYDVKM. J gave up 2 bases and V 3 bases, and 10 bases lay outside the gene matches. For the CDR3, the DNA is TGTGCCAGCAGTTTCTCCGCCCCGGGACAGGGAAACACTGAAGCTTTCTTT. Translation gives CASSFSAPGQGNTEAFF.

The genes are TRBV7-9 and TRBJ1-2; TRBD1 matches at 10 bases. Germline lookup yields CDR1 SEHNR and CDR2 FQNEAQ (reference sequence). This CDR3 is 15 amino acids long. V dropped 6 bases and J dropped 3; count of bases not matched to a gene: 7. The CDR3 nucleotides are TGTGCCAGCAGACTGTCCGGGACAGGGGACTATGGCTACACCTTC. This translates into CASRLSGTGDYGYTF.

The chain has TRBV27 and TRBJ1-6; maybe TRBD1 (5 bases). The CDR3 is 16 residues long. The germline V gene encodes CDR1 MNHEY and CDR2 SMNVEV (reference sequence). V was shortened by 3 bases and J by 11 bases, with 20 bases between the two germline ends. The CDR3 loop is CASSLGTGTMLAPLHF. Written as DNA, the CDR3 is TGTGCCAGCAGTTTGGGGACGGGAACAATGCTGGCACCCCTCCACTTT.

V and J are TRBV29-1 and TRBJ2-5, with 10 nucleotides matching TRBD2. Germline V gene sequence: CDR1 SQVTM, CDR2 ANQGSEA. This CDR3 has 15 residues. V lost 6 bases to trimming and J lost 4 bases; unmatched junction nucleotides: 11. The CDR3 sequence is CSVTWASGSRETQYF. As DNA, the CDR3 is TGCAGCGTAACGTGGGCTAGCGGGAGCCGAGAGACCCAGTACTTC.

The chain has TRBV5-4 and TRBJ2-7; 8 nucleotides line up with TRBD1. Trimming removed 0 bases from V and 3 bases from J; junction bases left unmatched: 5. The length of the CDR3 is 15 residues. In germline, CDR1 is SGHNT, CDR2 YYREEE (reference sequence). In DNA form, the CDR3 reads TGTGCCAGCAGCTTGGCCGGGACAGGACACTACGAGCAGTACTTC. Translating gives CASSLAGTGHYEQYF.

This clone was found once. The sample has other DNA sequences that encode this CDR3 too. The V call is TRBV7-9, the J call TRBJ1-1; 9 bases align to TRBD1. V trimming: 5 bases; J trimming: 2 bases; junction bases outside the gene matches: 3. Germline CDR1 and CDR2: SEHNR and FQNEAQ (reference sequence). This CDR3 has 14 residues. For the CDR3, the DNA is TGTGCCAGCAGCACGGGACAGGGAAACACTGAAGCTTTCTTT. Amino acids: CASSTGQGNTEAFF.

The chain carries TRBV6-5 and TRBJ1-1; 7 bases line up with TRBD1. CDR1 is MNHEY and CDR2 is SVGAGI in the germline V gene. Trimming removed 5 bases from V and 3 bases from J; junction bases left unmatched: 6. This CDR3 contains 14 residues. The CDR3 DNA is TGTGCCAGCAGTCGAGGGGGCAAGGACACTGAAGCTTTCTTT. This translates into CASSRGGKDTEAFF.

The chain carries TRBV5-4 and TRBJ1-2; TRBD1 might be the D (5 bases). Per the germline V gene, CDR1 is SGHNT and CDR2 is YYREEE (reference sequence). The length of the CDR3 is 13 residues. The ends were cut back, 3 bases at V and 7 bases at J, with 13 bases in the middle. This chain's CDR3 is CASSSRGTSGYTF. Written as DNA, the CDR3 is TGTGCCAGCAGCTCCCGCGGGACTAGTGGCTACACCTTC.

CDR3 in amino acids: CASSRKNIQYF. CDR3 DNA sequence: TGTGCCAGCAGCCGAAAAAACATTCAGTACTTC. The rearrangement uses TRBV5-8 and TRBJ2-4, with D unresolved. V gave up 4 bases and J gave up 4 bases, with 3 bases separating them. The CDR3 covers 11 residues. Germline V gene lookup returns CDR1 SGHTS and CDR2 YDEGEE.

The J gene is TRBJ1-6, the V gene TRBV10-3, with TRBD1 matching 7 bases. This CDR3 has 15 residues. CDR1 and CDR2 from the germline V gene are ENHRY and SYGVKD. V was clipped by 3 bases and J by 4 bases; unmatched bases: 3. The chain's CDR3 is CAISEGTDYNSPLHF. CDR3 sequence (DNA): TGTGCCATCAGTGAAGGGACAGATTATAATTCACCCCTCCACTTT.

This chain joins TRBV27 and TRBJ1-2, with TRBD1 matching 7 bases. This CDR3 contains 14 residues. The V gene's germline CDR1 is MNHEY and CDR2 SMNVEV (reference sequence). V dropped 5 bases and J dropped 5; count of bases not matched to a gene: 8. CDR3 nucleotides: TGTGCCAGCAGTGCCTACAGGGGTGGGTATGGCTACACCTTC. Translating gives CASSAYRGGYGYTF.

V gene TRBV2 combines with J gene TRBJ2-1; 8 bases line up with TRBD1. The CDR3 covers 13 residues. The trim removed 8 bases at V and 4 bases at J, leaving 4 bases unmatched. Germline V CDR1 and CDR2: SNHLY, FYNNEI. DNA of the CDR3: TGTGCCAGCCGGACAGGGCCGTACAATGAGCAGTTCTTC. Its protein is CASRTGPYNEQFF.